This TCR beta chain was recovered during a study of CD8+ T cells in alopecia areata. Treatment specified: oral pan-JAK inhibitor, 5-10 mg twice daily. Sorting of PBMCs yielded the CD4+ and CD8+ T cells. Isolated RNA was reverse transcribed into cDNA used as the sequencing template. TCRdb keeps only in-frame clones here, not all; method: immunoSEQ multiplex PCR. The sample consists of fewer than 250,000 clones, 64% of them appearing once. There are 15 residues in the CDR3. Germline-derived CDR1 and CDR2 are MNHEY and SMNVEV (reference sequence). Trimming stripped 6 bases from V and 0 bases from J, with 12 bases between. This clone has more than one count but fewer than ten.

This TCR was sampled from a human donor with alopecia areata. Material: CD4+ T cells sorted from blood, obtained at week 4, from a patient treated with tofacitinib. The rearrangement links TRBV27 to TRBJ1-3; the D is unclear. CDR3 DNA sequence: TGTGCCAGCAGATCCGCCGCCCACTCTGGAAACACCATATATTTT. This gives the protein CASRSAAHSGNTIYF.